What follows are 7 T cell receptor beta chains derived from one specimen sequenced in a study of beta chain features in type 1 diabetes. Reverse transcription of all isolated RNA meant that expressed TCRB transcripts were sequenced. TCRdb's table, derived via immunoSEQ multiplex PCR, lists solely in-frame clones and lacks some. The sample has 350,000 to 400,000 clones; around 16% are singletons. The sample comprised naive CD4+ T cells from blood. The receptors here all came from a woman between 18 and 29 years old in good health.

As concerns this clone: Other DNA sequences of this sample code for an identical CDR3. The chain couples TRBV5-1 to TRBJ2-3, with 7 bases aligning to TRBD2. This CDR3 is 16 amino acids long. The ends lost 1 base at V and 0 bases at J; junction bases unmatched: 5. CDR1 is SGHRS, CDR2 YFSETQ, per germline. CDR3: CASSLRASGSTDTQYF. The CDR3 bases are TGCGCCAGCAGCTTGCGGGCTAGCGGTAGCACAGATACGCAGTATTTT.

This clone has just a few counts. The rearrangement uses TRBV10-3 and TRBJ2-7; TRBD2 agrees at 7 bases. Trimming cost V 0 bases and J 2 bases; bases outside gene matches: 7. The germline V gene encodes CDR1 ENHRY and CDR2 SYGVKD. This CDR3 contains 16 residues. CDR3 in amino acids: CAISESISSGAYEQYF. DNA for the CDR3: TGTGCCATCAGTGAGTCGATTTCTAGCGGAGCCTACGAGCAGTACTTC.

This rearrangement joins TRBV4-1 to TRBJ1-1; D might be TRBD1 (6 bases). This CDR3 has 16 amino acids. V shed 1 base and J shed 10 bases, with 22 bases lying between them. Germline V CDR1 and CDR2: MGHRA, YSYEKL. CDR3 protein: CASSQGRGARILGAFF. The CDR3 DNA follows: TGCGCCAGCAGCCAAGGGCGGGGGGCTCGGATTCTCGGAGCTTTCTTT.

This chain connects TRBV5-4 to TRBJ2-1, with TRBD1 matching 8 bases. The CDR3 runs 15 residues. The V gene end was trimmed by 2 bases and the J gene end by 2 bases; junction bases not matched to a gene: 3. Germline V CDR1 and CDR2: SGHNT, YYREEE (reference sequence). The CDR3 is CASSFEDRAYNEQFF. DNA of the CDR3: TGTGCCAGCAGCTTTGAGGACAGGGCCTACAATGAGCAGTTCTTC.

This clone was detected a few times. This chain connects TRBV29-1 to TRBJ1-3; unclear D gene. Trimming removed 4 bases at V and 0 bases at J, with 7 bases between. CDR1 SQVTM and CDR2 ANQGSEA come from the germline V gene. CDR3 length: 13 amino acids. CDR3 amino acids: CSVVQFSGNTIYF. Here the CDR3 DNA reads TGCAGCGTTGTACAGTTCTCTGGAAACACCATATATTTT.

This clone was observed a few times. The chain combines TRBV6-5 with TRBJ1-2; no definite D call. The germline V gene encodes CDR1 MNHEY and CDR2 SVGAGI. Trimming took off 6 bases at V and 2 bases at J, with 7 bases between the two ends. The CDR3 covers 12 residues. The CDR3 coding sequence is TGTGCCAGCAGGGCGGAAAACTATGGCTACACCTTC. It specifies CASRAENYGYTF.

This rearrangement joins TRBV15 to TRBJ1-1; D not resolved. V lost 0 bases, J lost 2 bases, and 4 bases lay in between. The CDR3 runs 13 residues. The germline gives CDR1 LNHNV, CDR2 YYDKDF (reference sequence). CDR3 in DNA: TGTGCCACCAGCAGAGATTTAAACACTGAAGCTTTCTTT. It translates to CATSRDLNTEAFF.